This T cell receptor beta chain was identified in a study of patients and donors after allogeneic stem cell transplantation. Each CDR3 protein gets one entry after TCRdb re-called the RT-PCR reads with MiXCR. Of hundreds of thousands of distinct CDR3 sequences detected, 16% appear once; the ten largest clones hold 6% to 8%. The CDR3 spans 14 residues. The germline V gene encodes CDR1 SGHAT and CDR2 FQDESV (reference sequence). Trimming left V 6 bases short and J 0 bases short, with 11 bases between. This clonotype was counted only a few times. The TCR sequence derives from a human donor who was either an allogeneic HSCT recipient or a stem cell or donor lymphocyte infusion donor (not recorded which). It is not recorded whose cells these are; they may come from a transplant donor. The V gene is TRBV11-1, the J gene TRBJ1-1; no clear D gene. The specimen sequenced was blood, either unsorted or a sorted T cell fraction (not recorded which). The CDR3 DNA sequence: TGTGCCAGCAGGTTCACCTTCATGAACACTGAAGCTTTCTTT. Protein product: CASRFTFMNTEAFF. The full variable domain, in which reference TRBV11-1 and TRBJ1-1 provide the parts outside the CDR3, is EAEVAQSPRYKITEKSQAVAFWCDPISGHATLYWYRQILGQGPELLVQFQDESVVDDSQLPKDRFSAERLKGVDSTLKIQPAELGDSAMYLCASRFTFMNTEAFFGQGTRLTVV.